The following is a T cell receptor (beta chain) sequence with its context. Authors' data handling: Amplification with reference gene primers provided the estimates of nucleated cell counts. Only in-frame clones appear in the TCRdb table, and some are missing; sequencing was by immunoSEQ multiplex PCR. D and trimming come from the DNA, and the V and J calls and clone size come from that table. The table has roughly 110,000 clones, approximately 85% seen once. The data originate from a study of blood T cell repertoires in COVID-19. Whole-study context: Sites across the United States, Italy and Spain contributed samples from acute and convalescent COVID-19. Sources were T cells, B-cell-depleted T cells, or PBMCs; the material itself was cDNA or gDNA.

The V gene's germline CDR1 is KGHSH and CDR2 LQKENI. V shed 5 bases, J shed 2 bases, and the junction held 4 bases outside the gene matches. The length of the CDR3 is 15 residues. This receptor was obtained from a man aged 40-55 years with acute or convalescent COVID-19. Input material: peripheral blood. This chain uses TRBV18 with TRBJ2-3, with 10 bases aligning to TRBD2. The CDR3 nucleotides are TGTGCCAGCTCAGTTAGCGGGGGGCACACAGATACGCAGTATTTT. Translation gives CASSVSGGHTDTQYF.